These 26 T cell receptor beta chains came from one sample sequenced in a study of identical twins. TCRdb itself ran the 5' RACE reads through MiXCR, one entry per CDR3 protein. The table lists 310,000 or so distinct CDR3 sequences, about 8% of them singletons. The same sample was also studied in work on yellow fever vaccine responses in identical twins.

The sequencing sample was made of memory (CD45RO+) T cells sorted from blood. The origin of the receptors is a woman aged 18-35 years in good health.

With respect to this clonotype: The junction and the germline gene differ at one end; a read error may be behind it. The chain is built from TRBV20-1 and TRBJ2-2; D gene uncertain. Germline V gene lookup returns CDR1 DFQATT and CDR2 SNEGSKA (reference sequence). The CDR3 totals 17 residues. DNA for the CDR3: TGCTGTGCTAGAGCCTTAGGAGAGGCCTCGAACACCGGGGAGCTGTTTTTT. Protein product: CCARALGEASNTGELFF.

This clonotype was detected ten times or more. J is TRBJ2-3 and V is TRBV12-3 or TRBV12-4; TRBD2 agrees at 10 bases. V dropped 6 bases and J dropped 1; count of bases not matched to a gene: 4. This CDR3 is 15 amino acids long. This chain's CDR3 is CASSRLAGGTDTQYF. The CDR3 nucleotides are TGTGCCAGCAGCAGACTAGCGGGTGGCACAGATACGCAGTATTTT.

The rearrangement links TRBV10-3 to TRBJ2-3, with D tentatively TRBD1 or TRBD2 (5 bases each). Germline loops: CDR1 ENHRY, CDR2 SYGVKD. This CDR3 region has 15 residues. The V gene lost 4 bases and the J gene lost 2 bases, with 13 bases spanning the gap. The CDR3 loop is CAISGSGTNTDTQYF. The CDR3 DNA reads TGTGCCATCAGTGGATCCGGGACCAACACAGATACGCAGTATTTT.

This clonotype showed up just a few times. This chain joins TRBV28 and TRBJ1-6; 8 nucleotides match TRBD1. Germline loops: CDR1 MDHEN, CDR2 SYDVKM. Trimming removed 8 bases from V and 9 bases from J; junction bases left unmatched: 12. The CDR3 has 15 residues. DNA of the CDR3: TGTGCCAGCGATGGCAGGGACAGGCTAGGTTCACCCCTCCACTTT. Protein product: CASDGRDRLGSPLHF. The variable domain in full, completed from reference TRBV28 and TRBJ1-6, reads DVKVTQSSRYLVKRTGEKVFLECVQDMDHENMFWYRQDPGLGLRLIYFSYDVKMKEKGDIPEGYSVSREKKERFSLILESASTNQTSMYLCASDGRDRLGSPLHFGNGTRLTVT.

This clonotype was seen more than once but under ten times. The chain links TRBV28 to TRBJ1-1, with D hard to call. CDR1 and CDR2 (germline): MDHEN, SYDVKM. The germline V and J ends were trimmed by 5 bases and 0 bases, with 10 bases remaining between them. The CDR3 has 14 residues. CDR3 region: CASSLSTLNTEAFF. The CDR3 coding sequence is TGTGCCAGCAGTCTATCTACACTGAACACTGAAGCTTTCTTT.

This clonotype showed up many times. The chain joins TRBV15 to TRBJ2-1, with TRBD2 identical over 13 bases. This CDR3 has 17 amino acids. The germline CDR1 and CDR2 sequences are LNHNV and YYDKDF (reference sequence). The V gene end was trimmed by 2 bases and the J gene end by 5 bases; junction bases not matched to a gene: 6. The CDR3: CATSRPRTSGSHNEQFF. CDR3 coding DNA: TGTGCCACCAGCAGACCCCGGACTAGCGGGAGTCACAATGAGCAGTTCTTC.

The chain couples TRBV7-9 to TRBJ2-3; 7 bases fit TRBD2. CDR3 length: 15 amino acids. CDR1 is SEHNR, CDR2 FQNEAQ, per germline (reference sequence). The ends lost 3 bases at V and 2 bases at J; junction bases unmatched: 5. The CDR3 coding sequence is TGTGCCAGCAGCTTGATGGGGGGGGACACAGATACGCAGTATTTT. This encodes CASSLMGGDTDTQYF.

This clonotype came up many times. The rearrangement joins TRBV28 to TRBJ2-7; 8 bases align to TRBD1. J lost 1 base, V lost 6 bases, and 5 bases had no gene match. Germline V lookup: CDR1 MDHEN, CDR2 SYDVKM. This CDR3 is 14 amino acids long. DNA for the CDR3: TGTGCCAGCAGCCCAAGGACAGGGTCCTACGAGCAGTACTTC. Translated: CASSPRTGSYEQYF.

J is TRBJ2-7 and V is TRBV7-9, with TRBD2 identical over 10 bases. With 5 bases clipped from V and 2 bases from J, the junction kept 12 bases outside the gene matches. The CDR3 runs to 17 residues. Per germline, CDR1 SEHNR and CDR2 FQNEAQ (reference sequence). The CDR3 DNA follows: TGTGCCAGCAGCGCCTCAGGGGCGCTAGCGGGAGCCTACGAGCAGTACTTC. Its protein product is CASSASGALAGAYEQYF.

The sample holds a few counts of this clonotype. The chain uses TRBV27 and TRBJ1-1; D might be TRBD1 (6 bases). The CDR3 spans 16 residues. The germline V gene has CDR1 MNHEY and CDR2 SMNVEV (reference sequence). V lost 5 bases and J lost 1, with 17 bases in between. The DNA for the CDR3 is TGTGCCAGCAGTCCCCCTCCGCCCAGGGGGAACACTGAAGCTTTCTTT. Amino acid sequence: CASSPPPPRGNTEAFF.

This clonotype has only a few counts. The CDR3 DNA sequence: TGCGCCAGCAGCTTGGATCCGGGGACAAAGGCTTTCTTT. This translates into CASSLDPGTKAFF. The gene calls are TRBV5-1 and TRBJ1-1; D possibly corresponds to TRBD1 (6 bases). Trimming took off 0 bases at V and 11 bases at J, with 14 bases between the two ends. Looked up from germline, CDR1 is SGHRS and CDR2 is YFSETQ. This CDR3 has 13 amino acids.

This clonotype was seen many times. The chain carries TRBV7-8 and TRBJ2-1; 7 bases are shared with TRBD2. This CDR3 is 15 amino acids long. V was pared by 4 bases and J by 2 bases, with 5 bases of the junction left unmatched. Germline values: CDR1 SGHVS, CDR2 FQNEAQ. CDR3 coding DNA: TGTGCCAGCAGCTCGACTAGCCTACCCTACAATGAGCAGTTCTTC. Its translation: CASSSTSLPYNEQFF. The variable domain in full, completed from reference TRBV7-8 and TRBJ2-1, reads GAGVSQSPRYKVAKRGQDVALRCDPISGHVSLFWYQQALGQGPEFLTYFQNEAQLDKSGLPSDRFFAERPEGSVSTLKIQRTQQEDSAVYLCASSSTSLPYNEQFFGPGTRLTVL.

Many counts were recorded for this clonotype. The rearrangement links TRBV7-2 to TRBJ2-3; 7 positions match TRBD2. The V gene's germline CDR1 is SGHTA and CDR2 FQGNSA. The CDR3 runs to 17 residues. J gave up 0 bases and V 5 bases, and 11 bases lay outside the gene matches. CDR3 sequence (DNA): TGTGCCAGCAGCAAACGGACTAGGAAACGGAGCACAGATACGCAGTATTTT. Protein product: CASSKRTRKRSTDTQYF.

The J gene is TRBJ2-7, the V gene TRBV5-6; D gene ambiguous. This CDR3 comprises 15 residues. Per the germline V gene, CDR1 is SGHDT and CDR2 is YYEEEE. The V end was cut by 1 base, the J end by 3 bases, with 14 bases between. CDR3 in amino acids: CASSLSVDGYYEQYF. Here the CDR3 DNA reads TGTGCCAGCAGCTTGTCGGTGGATGGGTACTACGAGCAGTACTTC.

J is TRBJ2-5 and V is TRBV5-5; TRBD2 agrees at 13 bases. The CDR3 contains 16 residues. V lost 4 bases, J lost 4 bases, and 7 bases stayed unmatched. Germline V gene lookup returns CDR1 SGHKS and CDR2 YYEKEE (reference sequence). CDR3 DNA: TGTGCCAGCAGCACCACGGGACTAGCGGGATCAGAGACCCAGTACTTC. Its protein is CASSTTGLAGSETQYF.

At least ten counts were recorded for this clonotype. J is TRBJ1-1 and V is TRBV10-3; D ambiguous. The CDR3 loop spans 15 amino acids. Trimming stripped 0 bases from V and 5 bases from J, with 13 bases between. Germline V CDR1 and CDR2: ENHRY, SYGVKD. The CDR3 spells CAISESEGMVTEAFF. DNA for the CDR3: TGTGCCATCAGTGAGTCAGAGGGTATGGTAACTGAAGCTTTCTTT.

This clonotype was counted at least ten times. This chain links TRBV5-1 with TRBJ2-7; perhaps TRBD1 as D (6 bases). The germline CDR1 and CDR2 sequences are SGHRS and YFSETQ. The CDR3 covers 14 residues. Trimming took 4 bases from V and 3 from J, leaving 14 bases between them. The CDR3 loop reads CASSHDRRIYEQYF. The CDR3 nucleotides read TGCGCCAGCAGCCACGACAGGAGAATCTACGAGCAGTACTTC.

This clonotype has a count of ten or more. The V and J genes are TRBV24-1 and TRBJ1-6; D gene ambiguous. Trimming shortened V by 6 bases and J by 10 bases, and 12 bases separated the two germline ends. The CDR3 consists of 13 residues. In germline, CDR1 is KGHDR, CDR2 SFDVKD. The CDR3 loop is CATSTRENSPLHF. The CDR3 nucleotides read TGTGCCACCAGTACAAGGGAGAACTCACCCCTCCACTTT.

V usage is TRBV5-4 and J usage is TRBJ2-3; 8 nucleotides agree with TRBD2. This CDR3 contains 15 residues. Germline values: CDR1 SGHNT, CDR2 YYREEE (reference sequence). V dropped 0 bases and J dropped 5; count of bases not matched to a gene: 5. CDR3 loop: CASSLDGGVGDTQYF. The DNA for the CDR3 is TGTGCCAGCAGCTTGGACGGGGGGGTAGGAGATACGCAGTATTTT.

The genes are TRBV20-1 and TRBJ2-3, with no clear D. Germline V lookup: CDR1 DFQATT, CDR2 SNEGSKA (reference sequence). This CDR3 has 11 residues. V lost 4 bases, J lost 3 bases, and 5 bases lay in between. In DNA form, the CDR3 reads TGCAGTGCTATTCGGACAGATACGCAGTATTTT. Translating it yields CSAIRTDTQYF.

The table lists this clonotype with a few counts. The CDR3 nucleotides read TGTGCCAGCAGTTACCCCCACCGGGCGTACACAGATACGCAGTATTTT. Encoded protein: CASSYPHRAYTDTQYF. The rearrangement links TRBV6-2 or TRBV6-3 to TRBJ2-3, with D hard to call. Germline CDR1 and CDR2: MNHEY and SVGEGT. V was cut by 2 bases and J by 2 bases, with 14 bases left in between. The CDR3 totals 16 residues.

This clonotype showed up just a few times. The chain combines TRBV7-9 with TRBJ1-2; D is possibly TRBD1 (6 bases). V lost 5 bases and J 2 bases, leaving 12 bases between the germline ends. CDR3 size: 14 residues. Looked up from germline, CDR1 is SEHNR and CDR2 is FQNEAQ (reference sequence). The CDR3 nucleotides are TGTGCCAGCAGCCAACAGGGTTTCAACTATGGCTACACCTTC. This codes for CASSQQGFNYGYTF.

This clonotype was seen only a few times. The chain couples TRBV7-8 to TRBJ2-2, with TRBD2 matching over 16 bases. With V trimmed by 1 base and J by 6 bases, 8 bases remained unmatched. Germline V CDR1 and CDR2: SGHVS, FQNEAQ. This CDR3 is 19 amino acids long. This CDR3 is CASSLGSTGTSGRAGELFF. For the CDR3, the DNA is TGTGCCAGCAGCTTAGGCTCTACTGGGACTAGCGGGAGGGCCGGGGAGCTGTTTTTT. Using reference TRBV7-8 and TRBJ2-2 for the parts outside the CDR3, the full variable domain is GAGVSQSPRYKVAKRGQDVALRCDPISGHVSLFWYQQALGQGPEFLTYFQNEAQLDKSGLPSDRFFAERPEGSVSTLKIQRTQQEDSAVYLCASSLGSTGTSGRAGELFFGEGSRLTVL.

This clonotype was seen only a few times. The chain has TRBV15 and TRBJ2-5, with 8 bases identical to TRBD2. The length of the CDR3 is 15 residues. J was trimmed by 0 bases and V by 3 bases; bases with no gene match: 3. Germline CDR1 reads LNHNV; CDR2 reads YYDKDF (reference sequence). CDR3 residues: CATSSELADQETQYF. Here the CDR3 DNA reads TGTGCCACCAGCAGCGAACTAGCGGACCAAGAGACCCAGTACTTC.

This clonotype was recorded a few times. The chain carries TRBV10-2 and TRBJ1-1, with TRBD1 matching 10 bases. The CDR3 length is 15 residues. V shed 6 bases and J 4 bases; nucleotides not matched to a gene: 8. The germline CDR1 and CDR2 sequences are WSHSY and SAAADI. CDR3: CASRPDRGPRTEAFF. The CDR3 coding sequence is TGCGCCAGCAGACCAGACAGGGGGCCGCGCACTGAAGCTTTCTTT.

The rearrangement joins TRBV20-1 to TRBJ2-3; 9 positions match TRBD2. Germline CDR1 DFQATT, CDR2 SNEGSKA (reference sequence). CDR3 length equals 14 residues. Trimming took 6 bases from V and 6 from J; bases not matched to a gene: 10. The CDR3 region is CSADGREGPDTQYF. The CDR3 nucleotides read TGCAGTGCCGACGGGCGGGAGGGCCCGGATACGCAGTATTTT.